Listed here is a single T cell receptor beta chain. Its target is unknown. The data were obtained in a study of shared clonotypes between healthy human individuals. Overall study results and limits: Among the subsets, naive ones generally showed larger estimated richness than memory ones.

V gave up 4 bases and J gave up 0 bases, with 16 bases separating them. CDR1 is SGHNT, CDR2 YYREEE, per germline (reference sequence). This CDR3 comprises 17 residues. Genomic DNA belonging to each subset was distributed in equal measure over several immunoSEQ plates. Methods used by the authors: Junction-only immunoSEQ sequences carried no quality scores, so filtering differed. Sequencing was performed with immunoSEQ multiplex PCR; in TCRdb, only in-frame clones are kept and a portion is missing. For V, J and clone size, that table is used; D and trimming come from the DNA. This repertoire shows 2 million to 2.5 million clones, more than 85% found once; its top ten account for roughly 0.36%.

The sequenced sample was naive CD4+ T cells from PBMCs. The subset was: CD45RA+ positively selected. The V gene is TRBV5-4, the J gene TRBJ1-4, with D perhaps TRBD1 (6 bases). The sequence came from a man between 18 and 29 years old in good health. Some clones in this sample may be carry-over from other donors' samples. The CDR3 region has the DNA TGTGCCAGCAGCCCAGCCGGGACAAACCCAACTAATGAAAAACTGTTTTTT. Amino acids: CASSPAGTNPTNEKLFF.